The 26 T cell receptor beta chains below all came from one sample that was sequenced in a study of shared clonotypes between healthy human individuals. Sequenced by immunoSEQ multiplex PCR; TCRdb stores in-frame clones only, minus some. Among about 2 million clones listed, just under 95% were seen once. As defined, naive CD8 cells were CD45RO-negative and positively selected for CCR7, with terminally differentiated effector memory CD45RA+ cells excluded. Sequencing was performed on naive CD8+ T cells sorted from blood. Receptors originate from a man aged 18 to 35 in good health.

This clone was counted a single time. The V gene is TRBV2, the J gene TRBJ1-2; D may be TRBD1 (5 bases). CDR3 length: 17 residues. Per the germline V gene, CDR1 is SNHLY and CDR2 is FYNNEI. Trimming cost V 0 bases and J 5 bases, with 19 bases left between them. DNA of the CDR3: TGTGCCAGCAGTGAAGCGCTTTTCCTTGAGGGGTGGTATGGCTACACCTTC. Its protein is CASSEALFLEGWYGYTF.

V is TRBV9 and J is TRBJ2-7; D is uncertain. The V gene's germline CDR1 is SGDLS and CDR2 YYNGEE. Trimming left V 0 bases short and J 3 bases short, with 13 bases between. The CDR3 is 15 amino acids. The CDR3 DNA sequence: TGTGCCAGCAGCGTAGAACCCGACGGAAGCTACGAGCAGTACTTC. This sequence encodes CASSVEPDGSYEQYF.

The CDR3 loop is CASNSLATGGILANEKLFF. In nucleotides, the CDR3 is TGCGCCAGCAATTCCCTGGCGACAGGGGGCATCTTAGCTAATGAAAAACTGTTTTTT. J is TRBJ1-4 and V is TRBV10-1, with 10 bases aligning to TRBD1. Germline values: CDR1 WNHNN, CDR2 SYGVQD (reference sequence). The CDR3 runs 19 residues. J lost 3 bases, V lost 7 bases, and 17 bases had no gene match.

This sequence joins TRBV13 and TRBJ2-2; D gene ambiguous. V shed 8 bases and J shed 7 bases, with 8 bases lying between them. Germline V lookup: CDR1 PRHDT, CDR2 FYEKMQ (reference sequence). CDR3 size: 11 residues. CDR3 DNA sequence: TGTGCCAGCTTCCGGCACGGGGAGCTGTTTTTT. It specifies CASFRHGELFF.

In DNA form, the CDR3 reads TGTGCCAGCATGCCGGGACAGGGGGGTAATTCACCCCTCCACTTT. Translation gives CASMPGQGGNSPLHF. The V gene is TRBV6-4, the J gene TRBJ1-6; 11 bases align to TRBD1. Germline V CDR1 and CDR2: MRHNA, SNTAGT. CDR3 length: 15 residues. V gave up 7 bases and J gave up 6 bases; unmatched junction bases: 5.

In its sample, this clone was seen once. The chain couples TRBV30 to TRBJ2-1; possible D gene TRBD1, 6 bases. Germline loops: CDR1 GTSNPN, CDR2 SVGIG (reference sequence). This CDR3 is built from 12 residues. V was cut by 4 bases and J by 5 bases, with 9 bases left in between. CDR3 DNA sequence: TGTGCCTGGACGCCAGGGGACAATGAGCAGTTCTTC. Translated, it gives CAWTPGDNEQFF.

As regards this clone: Other nucleotide sequences from this sample produce the same CDR3. V gene TRBV5-1 combines with J gene TRBJ2-1, with D unresolved. The CDR3 is 15 amino acids. Trimming pared 0 bases from V and 2 bases from J, leaving 9 bases between. Per the germline V gene, CDR1 is SGHRS and CDR2 is YFSETQ. The CDR3 nucleotides are TGCGCCAGCAGCTTGGCGGGTGGGGCCTACAATGAGCAGTTCTTC. Amino acid sequence: CASSLAGGAYNEQFF. The full variable domain, in which reference TRBV5-1 and TRBJ2-1 provide the parts outside the CDR3, is KAGVTQTPRYLIKTRGQQVTLSCSPISGHRSVSWYQQTPGQGLQFLFEYFSETQRNKGNFPGRFSGRQFSNSRSEMNVSTLELGDSALYLCASSLAGGAYNEQFFGPGTRLTVL.

On this clone itself: This sample includes further DNA sequences coding for the same CDR3. J is TRBJ2-7 and V is TRBV13; TRBD2 matches 10 bases. Trimming took 3 bases from V and 3 from J; bases not matched to a gene: 2. The CDR3 is 14 residues long. The germline V gene encodes CDR1 PRHDT and CDR2 FYEKMQ (reference sequence). In DNA form, the CDR3 reads TGTGCCAGCAGCTTGGGACTAGCGAACTACGAGCAGTACTTC. As protein: CASSLGLANYEQYF.

The chain has TRBV29-1 and TRBJ2-7, with 11 bases fitting TRBD2. J lost 4 bases, V lost 6 bases, and 8 bases had no gene match. The CDR3 covers 14 residues. The germline CDR1 and CDR2 sequences are SQVTM and ANQGSEA. The CDR3: CSVAPGTSGYEQYF. The CDR3 DNA sequence: TGCAGCGTCGCCCCGGGGACTAGCGGTTACGAGCAGTACTTC.

V usage is TRBV13 and J usage is TRBJ2-2; TRBD2 aligns across 11 bases. With 5 bases clipped from V and 0 bases from J, the junction kept 5 bases outside the gene matches. This CDR3 contains 17 residues. Germline V gene sequence: CDR1 PRHDT, CDR2 FYEKMQ (reference sequence). As DNA, the CDR3 is TGTGCCAGCAGCACGGGACTAGCGGTGTCGAACACCGGGGAGCTGTTTTTT. Protein product: CASSTGLAVSNTGELFF.

The V call is TRBV5-6, the J call TRBJ1-1; weak D call: TRBD1 (5 bases). Germline assignment: CDR1 SGHDT and CDR2 YYEEEE. Trimming pared 4 bases from V and 6 bases from J, leaving 13 bases between. The CDR3 sequence is 13 residues long. CDR3 nucleotides: TGTGCCAGCAGCGGGTTTCAGGGTCCTGAAGCTTTCTTT. It yields the protein CASSGFQGPEAFF.

Note on this clone: The limits of the CDR3 on the DNA are not certain, so only TCRdb's listed CDR3 is given. The V call is TRBV5-6, the J call TRBJ1-2; no check of the table's D call, TRBD1, against the DNA was made. CDR1 is SGHDT and CDR2 is YYEEEE in the germline V gene. The CDR3 adds up to 12 amino acids, both ends counted. The CDR3 sequence: CASSFGTGTWGF.

This chain connects TRBV18 to TRBJ1-4, with 8 bases fitting TRBD1. Germline lookup yields CDR1 KGHSH and CDR2 LQKENI. The trim removed 0 bases at V and 2 bases at J, leaving 5 bases unmatched. The length of the CDR3 is 17 residues. The CDR3 DNA follows: TGTGCCAGCTCACCACCCGGACAGGGATATACTAATGAAAAACTGTTTTTT. This sequence encodes CASSPPGQGYTNEKLFF.

The rearrangement joins TRBV5-6 to TRBJ2-5, with 8 nucleotides matching TRBD1. The end of the DNA fits TRBJ2-7 better, so the J call may be wrong. Germline V gene sequence: CDR1 SGHDT, CDR2 YYEEEE. The CDR3 contains 13 residues. In DNA, the CDR3 is TGTGCCAGCAGCTGGGACAGGAACTACGAGCAGTACTTC. This sequence encodes CASSWDRNYEQYF.

This rearrangement joins TRBV7-2 to TRBJ2-2; 7 nucleotides match TRBD1. Trimming removed 3 bases from V and 4 bases from J; junction bases left unmatched: 5. Germline lookup yields CDR1 SGHTA and CDR2 FQGNSA. The CDR3 consists of 15 residues. The CDR3 loop reads CASSFSTGITGELFF. The CDR3 nucleotides read TGTGCCAGCAGCTTTTCGACAGGGATCACCGGGGAGCTGTTTTTT.

The chain is built from TRBV6-5 and TRBJ2-7; D is possibly TRBD2 (6 bases). The CDR3 spans 14 residues. Germline CDR1 MNHEY, CDR2 SVGAGI. V lost 0 bases to trimming and J lost 7 bases, with 13 bases between them. CDR3 amino acids: CASSYSEGPGEQYF. The CDR3 region has the DNA TGTGCCAGCAGTTACTCGGAGGGACCGGGAGAGCAGTACTTC.

The chain employs TRBV5-1 and TRBJ2-7; possibly TRBD1 for D (6 bases). The CDR3 has 13 amino acids. The V end was cut by 5 bases, the J end by 6 bases, with 15 bases between. Germline V CDR1 and CDR2: SGHRS, YFSETQ. The CDR3: CASSYLQGGEQYF. CDR3 in DNA: TGCGCCAGCAGTTATCTACAGGGTGGCGAGCAGTACTTC.

The J gene is TRBJ1-1, the V gene TRBV4-3; D gene uncertain. The CDR3 spans 14 residues. V dropped 10 bases and J dropped 0 bases, with 15 bases sitting between them. Germline loops: CDR1 LGHNA, CDR2 YSLEER. The CDR3 bases are TGCGCCACCCGAGACGGCAGGTTGAACACTGAAGCTTTCTTT. As protein: CATRDGRLNTEAFF.

This chain joins TRBV7-9 and TRBJ2-1, with 9 positions matching TRBD2. J lost 7 bases, V lost 1 base, and 11 bases had no gene match. CDR1 is SEHNR, CDR2 FQNEAQ, per germline (reference sequence). The CDR3 spans 17 residues. The CDR3 DNA reads TGTGCCAGCAGCTTAGAGTTGAGGGCGACTAGCGGAAATGAGCAGTTCTTC. It codes for CASSLELRATSGNEQFF.

The J gene is TRBJ1-6, the V gene TRBV6-6; TRBD1 might be the D (6 bases). V was clipped by 4 bases and J by 9 bases, with 13 bases between them. In germline, CDR1 is MNHNY, CDR2 SVGAGI (reference sequence). The CDR3 is 14 amino acids. The CDR3 DNA reads TGTGCCAGCAGTTCCATGGGGGGCGGTTCACCCCTCCACTTT. This sequence encodes CASSSMGGGSPLHF.

The chain carries TRBV7-9 and TRBJ2-7; D gene uncertain. Germline CDR1 is SEHNR and CDR2 is FQNEAQ (reference sequence). Trimming removed 5 bases at V and 5 bases at J, with 13 bases between. The CDR3 is 13 amino acids. This CDR3 reads CASSLDGLHEQYF. The CDR3, as DNA: TGTGCCAGCAGCCTTGACGGGCTTCACGAGCAGTACTTC.

J is TRBJ2-2 and V is TRBV27; possible D gene TRBD2, 5 bases. Per germline, CDR1 MNHEY and CDR2 SMNVEV (reference sequence). CDR3 length: 15 amino acids. The germline V and J ends were trimmed by 7 bases and 0 bases, with 12 bases remaining between them. The CDR3 region has the DNA TGTGCCAGCACCCATGGGGAGACGAACACCGGGGAGCTGTTTTTT. It translates to CASTHGETNTGELFF.

The J gene is TRBJ2-7, the V gene TRBV4-1; D unresolved. This CDR3 has 13 amino acids. Germline lookup yields CDR1 MGHRA and CDR2 YSYEKL. Trimming left V 0 bases short and J 4 bases short, with 7 bases between. This CDR3 reads CASSQESWYEQYF. CDR3 DNA sequence: TGCGCCAGCAGCCAAGAATCTTGGTACGAGCAGTACTTC.

V usage is TRBV2 and J usage is TRBJ2-7, with TRBD2 matching over 9 bases. Trimming at V came to 6 bases and at J to 2 bases, leaving 5 bases not matched to a gene. The germline gives CDR1 SNHLY, CDR2 FYNNEI. The CDR3 spans 14 residues. CDR3 sequence reads: CASSTSGPAYEQYF. For the CDR3, the DNA is TGTGCCAGCAGCACTAGCGGGCCAGCCTACGAGCAGTACTTC.

V is TRBV10-2 and J is TRBJ2-1; 9 positions agree with TRBD1. In germline, CDR1 is WSHSY, CDR2 SAAADI. The CDR3 has 14 amino acids. Trimming cost V 7 bases and J 6 bases; bases outside gene matches: 7. CDR3 DNA: TGCGCCAGCAAGTTACAGGGGGCCCTCAATGAGCAGTTCTTC. Its translation is CASKLQGALNEQFF.

This clone was found once. This chain joins TRBV4-3 and TRBJ2-2; 10 bases agree with TRBD1. The CDR3 is 19 residues long. The V segment lost 1 base and the J segment 8 bases; nucleotides outside the gene matches: 16. Per the germline V gene, CDR1 is LGHNA and CDR2 is YSLEER. The CDR3 DNA reads as TGCGCCAGCAGCCAAGTATGGGTGGGGACAGGGGTTCTTTCGGGGGAGCTGTTTTTT. This gives the protein CASSQVWVGTGVLSGELFF.